The 6 T cell receptor beta chains below all came from one sample that was sequenced in a study of blood T cell repertoires in COVID-19. The assay was immunoSEQ multiplex PCR, and TCRdb's table has in-frame clones only and misses some. The sample shows some 260,000 clones, about four fifths of them seen only once. Material for sequencing was peripheral blood. These receptors all stem from an elderly man with acute or convalescent COVID-19.

V and J are TRBV3-1 (or the pseudogene TRBV3-2) and TRBJ1-4; tentative D call: TRBD1 (5 bases). V lost 7 bases and J 1 base, leaving 10 bases between the germline ends. This CDR3 has 14 amino acids. Germline lookup yields CDR1 LGHDT and CDR2 YNNKEL (reference sequence). CDR3 coding DNA: TGTGCCAGCAAGTACCAGGGAACTAATGAAAAACTGTTTTTT. This encodes CASKYQGTNEKLFF.

The rearrangement joins TRBV5-1 to TRBJ2-7; TRBD2 matches at 16 bases. The trim removed 2 bases at V and 2 bases at J, leaving 4 bases unmatched. Germline CDR1 reads SGHRS; CDR2 reads YFSETQ. This CDR3 is built from 17 residues. The CDR3 loop reads CASSFPGTSGGAYEQYF. The CDR3 region has the DNA TGCGCCAGCAGCTTCCCCGGGACTAGCGGGGGGGCCTACGAGCAGTACTTC.

This clone was recorded once. The chain uses TRBV5-1 and TRBJ1-2, with TRBD1 matching over 9 bases. V gave up 2 bases and J gave up 1 base; unmatched junction bases: 9. The CDR3 runs 17 residues. CDR1 and CDR2 from the germline V gene are SGHRS and YFSETQ. CDR3 in amino acids: CASSFRTGVKVNYGYTF. DNA of the CDR3: TGCGCCAGCAGCTTCAGGACAGGGGTGAAAGTTAACTATGGCTACACCTTC.

This chain links TRBV6-5 with TRBJ1-5; D is unresolved. This CDR3 has 13 residues. Deletions cut 4 bases from V and 7 bases from J, with 11 bases between. Germline V gene lookup returns CDR1 MNHEY and CDR2 SVGAGI. CDR3 coding DNA: TGTGCCAGCAGTTCCCGGGGAGAGCAGCCCCAGCATTTT. Translating gives CASSSRGEQPQHF.

The chain has TRBV25-1 and TRBJ1-6, with a tentative D call TRBD1 (5 bases). Germline V gene sequence: CDR1 MGHDK, CDR2 SYGVNS. The CDR3 sequence is 16 residues long. The V end lost 2 bases, the J end lost 3 bases, and 11 bases lay between the germline ends. The CDR3 sequence is CASSEPGSGYNSPLHF. As DNA, the CDR3 is TGTGCCAGCAGTGAACCAGGGTCCGGCTATAATTCACCCCTCCACTTT.

The genes are TRBV6-5 and TRBJ1-4, with 11 bases aligning to TRBD1. CDR3 size: 15 residues. The ends lost 4 bases at V and 4 bases at J; junction bases unmatched: 2. The germline V gene encodes CDR1 MNHEY and CDR2 SVGAGI. As DNA, the CDR3 is TGTGCCAGCAGTTTGGGGACAGGGGGTAATGAAAAACTGTTTTTT. It specifies CASSLGTGGNEKLFF.